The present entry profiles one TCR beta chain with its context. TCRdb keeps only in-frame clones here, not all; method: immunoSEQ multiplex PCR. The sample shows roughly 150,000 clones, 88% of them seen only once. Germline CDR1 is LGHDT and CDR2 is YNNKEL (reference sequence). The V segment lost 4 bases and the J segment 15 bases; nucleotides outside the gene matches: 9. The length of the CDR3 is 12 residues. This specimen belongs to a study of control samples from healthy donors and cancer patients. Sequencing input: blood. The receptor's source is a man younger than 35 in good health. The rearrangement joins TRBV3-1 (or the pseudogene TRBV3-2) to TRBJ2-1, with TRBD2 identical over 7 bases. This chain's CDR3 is CASSPERGRAFF. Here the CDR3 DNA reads TGTGCCAGCAGCCCCGAGCGGGGCCGAGCGTTCTTC.